At least ten counts were recorded for the clone carrying this T cell receptor beta chain. Antigen: not known. TCRdb reprocessed the reads via MiXCR and lists one record per CDR3 protein. The data contain approximately 550,000 distinct CDR3 sequences, 16% of them singletons. These data are taken from a study of T cell repertoires in cytomegalovirus infection. Study conclusions and caveats: The response measured ex vivo was dominated by TCR beta clonotypes (HLA-C-restricted and CMV-specific).

The TCR originated in a human donor in good health (CMV status not recorded). Some clones in this sample may be carry-over from other donors' samples. The sample was CD8+ T cells from PBMCs.

The DNA of the CDR3 is TGTGCCAGCAGCTCAGGAGGTAATCAGCCCCAGCATTTT. It specifies CASSSGGNQPQHF. The chain carries TRBV7-9 and TRBJ1-5; no clear D. V shed 4 bases and J shed 4 bases, with 8 bases lying between them. The CDR3 is 13 amino acids. CDR1 is SEHNR, CDR2 FQNEAQ, per germline (reference sequence).